This T cell receptor (beta chain) was retrieved from a study of blood T cell repertoires in COVID-19 (TCRdb year 2020). At the level of the whole study: Collaborator samples came from the United States, Italy and Spain and covered acute and convalescent phases of COVID-19. Samples came from the ongoing ImmuneRACE study (first 160 participants) plus 1,254 subjects from 6 global collaborators. The dataset comprised deeply sampled blood TCRbeta repertoires from subjects exposed to, actively infected with, or recovered from COVID-19. Where available, HLA class I and class II types were obtained from metadata supplied by the sample provider rather than from assay-based typing. The sample metadata nearly always contained a de-identified subject ID, COVID-19 status, age in years and sex. The repertoires were released in a freely available public database meant as a resource for research on the immune response to SARS-CoV-2. The prospective study material was composed of cDNA or gDNA derived from T cells, B-cell-depleted T cells, or PBMCs. The paper's findings and limits, for the study overall: The quantity of clinical and demographic metadata differed by source and by participant and was supplied without curation.

CDR1 and CDR2, looked up from the germline V gene, are KGHSH and LQKENI. The CDR3 numbers 13 residues from cysteine through phenylalanine. Just CDR3 DNA is preserved here, 39 bases in frame from base 1. V gives up 8 bases and J gives up 4 bases, and the segment between their germline ends measures 12 bases. The collaborating institutions used their own protocols to collect whole blood in K2EDTA tubes. For TCRbeta analysis, collaborators shipped samples in one of three forms: frozen whole blood, isolated PBMCs, or DNA extracted from either of those sample types. TCRbeta CDR3 regions were amplified from genomic DNA using the immunoSEQ Assay, a bias-controlled multiplex PCR. As for the original processing: Nucleated cell counts per sample were estimated from amplification of reference gene primers within the assay. To quantify the absolute abundance of each unique TCRbeta CDR3 rearrangement, sequence reads were collapsed and filtered. For each sample, productive Simpson clonality was calculated by taking the square root of Simpson's diversity index across productive rearrangements. Sourced from immuneACCESS, this table was stored by TCRdb with only in-frame sequences that have V and J called. A share of the clones is absent; for the studies checked, an unresolved V gene accounts for under half, and the remainder has no known explanation. That table gives V, J and clone size, and the DNA gave D and trimming. This sample has approximately 63,000 clones in its table, and approximately 80% of those were observed once. Around 50% of the sample is in the top ten clones.

Points on this clone: This receptor's antigen is unknown. No much larger clonotype is one base removed from it; base qualities were not supplied.

The sequence was obtained from a woman over 75 with acute or convalescent COVID-19. The chain uses TRBV18 and TRBJ1-5, and possibly TRBD1, on 5 matching bases. Sequencing input: peripheral blood. The bases read TGTGCCAGCGCTCCGCGGGGGAATCAGCCCCAGCATTTT. It codes for CASAPRGNQPQHF.